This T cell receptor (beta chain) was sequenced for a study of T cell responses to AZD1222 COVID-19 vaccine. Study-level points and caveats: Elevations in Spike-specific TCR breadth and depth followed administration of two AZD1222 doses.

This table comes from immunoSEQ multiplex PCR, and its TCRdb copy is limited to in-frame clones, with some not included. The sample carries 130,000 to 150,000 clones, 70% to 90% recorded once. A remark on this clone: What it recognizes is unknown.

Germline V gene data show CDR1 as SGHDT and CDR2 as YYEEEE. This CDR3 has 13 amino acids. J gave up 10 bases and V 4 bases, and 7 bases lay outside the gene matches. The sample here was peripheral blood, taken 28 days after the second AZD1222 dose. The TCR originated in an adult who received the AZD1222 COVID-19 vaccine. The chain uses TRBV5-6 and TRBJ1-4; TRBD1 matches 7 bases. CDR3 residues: CASSVTGEVKLFF. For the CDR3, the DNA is TGTGCCAGCAGCGTCACAGGGGAAGTAAAACTGTTTTTT.